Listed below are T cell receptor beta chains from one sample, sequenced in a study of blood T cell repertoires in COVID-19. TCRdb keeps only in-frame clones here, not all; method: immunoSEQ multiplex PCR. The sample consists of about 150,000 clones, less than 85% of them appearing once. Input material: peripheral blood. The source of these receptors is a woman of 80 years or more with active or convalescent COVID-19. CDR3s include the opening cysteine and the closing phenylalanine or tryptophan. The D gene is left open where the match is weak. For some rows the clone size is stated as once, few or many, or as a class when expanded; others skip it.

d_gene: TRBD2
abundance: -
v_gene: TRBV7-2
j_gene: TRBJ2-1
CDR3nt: TGTGCCAGCAGCTTAGTTGTGTCTAGCGGGAGCTTTCGGTTCTTC
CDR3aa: CASSLVVSSGSFRFF

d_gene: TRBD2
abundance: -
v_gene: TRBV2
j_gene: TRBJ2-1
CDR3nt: TGTGCCAGCAGTCCCCTAGCGGGAGGGTATGAGCAGTTCTTC
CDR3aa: CASSPLAGGYEQFF

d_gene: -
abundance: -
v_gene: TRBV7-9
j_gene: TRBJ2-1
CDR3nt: TGTGCCAGCAGCTTAGTGGTGGGGGCAGGAGGCAATGAGCAGTTCTTC
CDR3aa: CASSLVVGAGGNEQFF

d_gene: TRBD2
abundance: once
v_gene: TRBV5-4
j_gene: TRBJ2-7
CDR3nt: TGTGCCAGCAGCCCCCAGCGGGAGGACGAGCAGTACTTC
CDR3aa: CASSPQREDEQYF

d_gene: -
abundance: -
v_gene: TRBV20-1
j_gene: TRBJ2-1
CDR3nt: TGCAGTGCTAGTGCACCGGGTTACCTAGCCAATGAGCAGTTCTTC
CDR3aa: CSASAPGYLANEQFF

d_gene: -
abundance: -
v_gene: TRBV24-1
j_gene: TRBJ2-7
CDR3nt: TGTGCCACCAGTACCCTAGGGAGGGGGGTACCCTACTACGAGCAGTACTTC
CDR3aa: CATSTLGRGVPYYEQYF

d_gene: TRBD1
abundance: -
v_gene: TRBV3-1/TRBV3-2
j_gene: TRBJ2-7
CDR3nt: TGTGCCAGCAGCCGGAATACGGACAGGGGCTACGAGCAGTACTTC
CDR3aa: CASSRNTDRGYEQYF

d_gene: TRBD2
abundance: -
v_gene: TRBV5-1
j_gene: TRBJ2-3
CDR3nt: TGCGCCAGCAGCCCTCGGGAGGGTACAGATACGCAGTATTTT
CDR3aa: CASSPREGTDTQYF

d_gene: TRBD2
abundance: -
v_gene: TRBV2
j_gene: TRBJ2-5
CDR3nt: TGTGCCAGCAGTGTAACTAGCGACGAAGAGACCCAGTACTTC
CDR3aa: CASSVTSDEETQYF

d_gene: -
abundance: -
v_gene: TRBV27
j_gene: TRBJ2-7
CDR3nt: TGTGCCAGCAGTTCGGCAGGCTCCTACGAGCAGTACTTC
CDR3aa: CASSSAGSYEQYF

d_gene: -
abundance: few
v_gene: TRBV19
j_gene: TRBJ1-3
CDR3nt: TGTGCCAGTAATCGGGATGCTGGAAACACCATATATTTT
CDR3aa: CASNRDAGNTIYF

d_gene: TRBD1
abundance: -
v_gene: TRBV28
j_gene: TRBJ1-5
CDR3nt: TGTGCCAGCAGTACAAGACAGGGGACGGGCCAGCCCCAGCATTTT
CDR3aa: CASSTRQGTGQPQHF

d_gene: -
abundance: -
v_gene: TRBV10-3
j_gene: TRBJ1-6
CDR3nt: TGTGCCACCCGATTTGGACAGACAAATTCACCCCTCCACTTT
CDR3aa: CATRFGQTNSPLHF

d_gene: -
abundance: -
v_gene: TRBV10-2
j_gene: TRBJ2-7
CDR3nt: TGCGCCAGCAGTGAGTCAGGCGGGTCCTACGAGCAGTACTTC
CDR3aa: CASSESGGSYEQYF

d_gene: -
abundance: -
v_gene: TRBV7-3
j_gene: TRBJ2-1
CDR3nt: TGTGCCAGCAGCTTAGAAGGGAGCTCCTACAATGAGCAGTTCTTC
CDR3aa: CASSLEGSSYNEQFF

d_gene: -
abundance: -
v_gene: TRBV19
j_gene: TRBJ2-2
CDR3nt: TGTGCCACCTTGGGGCCGATAAACACCGGGGAGCTGTTTTTT
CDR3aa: CATLGPINTGELFF

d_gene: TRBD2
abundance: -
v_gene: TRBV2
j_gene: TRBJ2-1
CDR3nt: TGTGCCAGCAGTGAAGCAGGTGGACTAGCCTACAATGAGCAGTTCTTC
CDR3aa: CASSEAGGLAYNEQFF